This TCR beta chain was observed in a study of blood T cell repertoires in COVID-19. Study details: Material from acute and convalescent COVID-19 was sourced from the United States, Italy and Spain. The analysed material was cDNA or gDNA that came from T cells, B-cell-depleted T cells, or PBMCs.

Source study methods: Reference gene primer amplification in the assay estimated nucleated cell counts. The protocol was immunoSEQ multiplex PCR, while the TCRdb copy is restricted to in-frame clones and leaves out a portion. V and J calls plus clone size are reproduced from that table; the DNA served to infer D and trimming. The data show roughly 200,000 clones, with 70% to 80% seen just once and 13% held by the top ten. There are 15 residues in the CDR3. Germline CDR1 reads WSHSY; CDR2 reads SAAADI. The germline V and J ends were trimmed by 6 bases and 2 bases, with 14 bases remaining between them.

The sequenced material came from peripheral blood. The origin of this receptor is a man aged 50-59 years who had recovered from COVID-19. The chain combines TRBV10-2 with TRBJ1-3; D perhaps matches TRBD1 (5 bases). The CDR3 sequence: CASRGPKGTGNTIYF. CDR3 sequence (DNA): TGCGCCAGCAGGGGGCCGAAGGGGACTGGAAACACCATATATTTT.